Below, one T cell receptor (beta chain) is given with its context. This sample is part of a study of control samples from healthy donors and cancer patients. The assay was immunoSEQ multiplex PCR, and TCRdb's table has in-frame clones only and misses some. The sample lists more than 150,000 clones; roughly 90% were seen once. Trimming removed 2 bases at V and 0 bases at J, with 20 bases between. Germline CDR1 is LGHNT and CDR2 is FRNRAP. This CDR3 comprises 19 residues. The sequenced sample consisted of blood. The TCR comes from a woman in her 30s in good health. The V and J genes are TRBV12-5 and TRBJ1-3, with D maybe TRBD1 (6 bases). The CDR3 spells CASGLRGRGAVDSGNTIYF. Here the CDR3 DNA reads TGTGCTAGTGGTTTGAGAGGAAGGGGGGCAGTAGACTCTGGAAACACCATATATTTT.